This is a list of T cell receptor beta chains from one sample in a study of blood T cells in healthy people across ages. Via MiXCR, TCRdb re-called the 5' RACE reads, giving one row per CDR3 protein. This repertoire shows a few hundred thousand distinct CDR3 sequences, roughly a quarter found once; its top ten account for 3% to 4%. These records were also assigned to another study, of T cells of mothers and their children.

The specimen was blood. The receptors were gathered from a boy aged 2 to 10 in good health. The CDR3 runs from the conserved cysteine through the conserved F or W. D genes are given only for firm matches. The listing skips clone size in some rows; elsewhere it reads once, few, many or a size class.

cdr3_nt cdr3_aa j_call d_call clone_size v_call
TGTGCCAGCAGTTCAACTCAGGGGCAAGAGACCCAGTACTTC CASSSTQGQETQYF TRBJ2-5 - - TRBV27
TGTGCCAGCAGTTTAATGGAGGGTTACGAGCAGTACTTC CASSLMEGYEQYF TRBJ2-7 - - TRBV27
TGTGCCAGCAGCTTAGGTTTGGGGCAAGAGACCCAGTACTTC CASSLGLGQETQYF TRBJ2-5 - many TRBV7-9
TGTGCCAGCAGCTTCCCGACAGGGGAGACCCAGTACTTC CASSFPTGETQYF TRBJ2-5 TRBD1 - TRBV5-4
TGTGCCAGCGGCCAAGGGTCACGGAGCTCCTACGAGCAGTACTTC CASGQGSRSSYEQYF TRBJ2-7 - - TRBV14
TGTGCCAGCAGCCGACAGGAGCGAGGGGAAAAACTGTTTTTT CASSRQERGEKLFF TRBJ1-4 - few TRBV7-9
TGTGCCAGCAGCCAATCGGGGGGGGCCCAAGAGACCCAGTACTTC CASSQSGGAQETQYF TRBJ2-5 TRBD2 many TRBV12-3/TRBV12-4
TGTGCCAGCAGCTTAGTCGGTGCCCATAACTATGGCTACACCTTC CASSLVGAHNYGYTF TRBJ1-2 - few TRBV7-9
TGTGCCCGCTCCCGGGACAAGAGCTCCTACGAGCAGTACTTC CARSRDKSSYEQYF TRBJ2-7 - - TRBV2
TGTGCCAGCAGCCAACGGGGCGTCCAAGAGACCCAGTACTTC CASSQRGVQETQYF TRBJ2-5 - once TRBV3-1
TGTGCCAGCAGTTCAAGGAACCAAGAGACCCAGTACTTC CASSSRNQETQYF TRBJ2-5 - few TRBV27
TGCAGTCTGTGGGGGGGAGGCTACGAGCAGTACTTC CSLWGGGYEQYF TRBJ2-7 TRBD2 - TRBV20-1
TGTGCCAGCAGTCCGACAGCAGGGCCGGGGTATGGCTACACCTTC CASSPTAGPGYGYTF TRBJ1-2 - - TRBV12-3/TRBV12-4
TGTGCCGGCGGGCGGTCAAGCTACGAGCAGTACTTC CAGGRSSYEQYF TRBJ2-7 - - TRBV6-5
TGTGCCAGCAGTTCCTCTGTGGGACAGGGCGTGCAGTTCTTC CASSSSVGQGVQFF TRBJ2-1 TRBD1 - TRBV12-3/TRBV12-4
TGCAGTGCTAGAGATGGCGGCAGAACTGACTATGGCTACACCTTC CSARDGGRTDYGYTF TRBJ1-2 - few TRBV20-1
TGTGCCAGCAGCATTTGGGACAGGCCTTATGGCTACACCTTC CASSIWDRPYGYTF TRBJ1-2 TRBD1 - TRBV7-9
TGCGCCAGCAGCTCAAGGGACTTGCCCACCGGGGAGCTGTTTTTT CASSSRDLPTGELFF TRBJ2-2 - - TRBV5-1
TGTGCCAGCAGTAACCAGGGAACTAGCGGGTCCAACCCGTCCGATGAGCAGTTCTTC CASSNQGTSGSNPSDEQFF TRBJ2-1 TRBD2 - TRBV25-1
TGTGCCAGCAGTTTAGTGGGGTTTTCGGATGAGCAGTTCTTC CASSLVGFSDEQFF TRBJ2-1 - few TRBV12-3/TRBV12-4
TGCGCCAGCAGCTCGGGGAGGGGACGGGATGAGCAGTTCTTC CASSSGRGRDEQFF TRBJ2-1 TRBD2 - TRBV5-1
TGCGCCAGCAGCCACCCCGGGAGAACCACAGATACGCAGTATTTT CASSHPGRTTDTQYF TRBJ2-3 - - TRBV4-1